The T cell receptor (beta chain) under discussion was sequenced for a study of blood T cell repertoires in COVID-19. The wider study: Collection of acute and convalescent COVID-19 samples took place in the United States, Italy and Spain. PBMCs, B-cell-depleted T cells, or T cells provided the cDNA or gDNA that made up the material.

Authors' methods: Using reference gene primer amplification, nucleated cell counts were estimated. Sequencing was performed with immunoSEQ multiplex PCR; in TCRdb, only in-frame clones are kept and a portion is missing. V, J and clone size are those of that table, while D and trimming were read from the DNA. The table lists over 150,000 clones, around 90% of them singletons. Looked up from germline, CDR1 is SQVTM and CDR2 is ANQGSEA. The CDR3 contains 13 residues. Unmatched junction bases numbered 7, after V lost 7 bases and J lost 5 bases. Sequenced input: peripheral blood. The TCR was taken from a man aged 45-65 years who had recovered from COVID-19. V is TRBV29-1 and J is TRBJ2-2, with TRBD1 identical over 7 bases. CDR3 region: CSAAYRGTGELFF. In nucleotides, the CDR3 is TGCAGCGCTGCGTACAGGGGTACCGGGGAGCTGTTTTTT.